These 21 T cell receptor beta chains were sequenced from one sample in a study of a mutant IDH1 vaccine in newly diagnosed glioma. Measured with immunoSEQ multiplex PCR; TCRdb has only the in-frame clones, and not every one. The sample lists roughly 46,000 clones, 70% to 90% occurring once. The time point denotes: baseline, week 1 (first vaccination visit). Sample treatment: pre-vaccination baseline after standard-of-care therapy. The sequences come from PBMCs, collected from a glioma patient treated with radiotherapy, temozolomide or both. These receptors were taken from a man between 35 and 55 years old with glioma.

The chain joins TRBV15 to TRBJ2-7; D is undetermined. Germline V gives CDR1 LNHNV, CDR2 YYDKDF (reference sequence). The CDR3 has 14 residues. Trimming cost V 1 base and J 1 base, with 8 bases left between them. CDR3: CATSRGWQSYEQYF. As DNA, the CDR3 is TGTGCCACCAGCAGAGGATGGCAATCCTACGAGCAGTACTTC.

V is TRBV5-6 and J is TRBJ1-2; weak D call: TRBD1 (5 bases). Germline values: CDR1 SGHDT, CDR2 YYEEEE. The CDR3 length is 12 residues. V lost 0 bases and J 6 bases, leaving 6 bases between the germline ends. This chain's CDR3 is CASSLGGDGYTF. In nucleotides, the CDR3 is TGTGCCAGCAGCTTGGGAGGGGATGGCTACACCTTC.

The V gene is TRBV5-4, the J gene TRBJ2-3; D not resolved. The CDR3 totals 15 residues. In germline, CDR1 is SGHNT, CDR2 YYREEE (reference sequence). Between the trimmed V and J ends, which lost 0 bases and 0 bases, there was a span of 8 bases. The CDR3 protein is CASSLGGASTDTQYF. For the CDR3, the DNA is TGTGCCAGCAGCTTGGGAGGCGCGAGCACAGATACGCAGTATTTT.

This chain joins TRBV27 and TRBJ1-2; D uncertain. This CDR3 spans 14 amino acids. Germline-derived CDR1 and CDR2 are MNHEY and SMNVEV (reference sequence). Trimming took 3 bases from V and 3 from J, leaving 11 bases between them. CDR3 in DNA: TGTGCCAGCAGTTTTCTGTCAAAGGACTATGGCTACACCTTC. This codes for CASSFLSKDYGYTF.

The chain recombines TRBV29-1 with TRBJ1-2, with D perhaps TRBD1 (6 bases). CDR1 is SQVTM, CDR2 ANQGSEA, per germline. With 3 bases removed from V and 4 bases from J, the gap between germline ends came to 18 bases. This CDR3 has 15 amino acids. CDR3 sequence (DNA): TGCAGCGTTGAGAACGGGGGCCCAAAGGGCTATGGCTACACCTTC. It is translated as CSVENGGPKGYGYTF.

The chain carries TRBV6-5 and TRBJ1-3; D is uncertain. Germline assignment: CDR1 MNHEY and CDR2 SVGAGI. The CDR3 runs to 14 residues. Deletions cut 6 bases from V and 2 bases from J, with 11 bases between. Written as DNA, the CDR3 is TGTGCCAGCAGCCTAACTTGGACTGGAAACACCATATATTTT. It codes for CASSLTWTGNTIYF.

This sequence joins TRBV14 and TRBJ1-2, with D perhaps matching TRBD1 (5 bases). The V and J ends lost 4 bases and 0 bases respectively, with 12 bases between them. Germline CDR1 SGHDN, CDR2 FVKESK. CDR3 length: 15 amino acids. The CDR3 DNA reads as TGTGCCAGCAGCCCAAAGGGACGGACTAACTATGGCTACACCTTC. Its protein product is CASSPKGRTNYGYTF. Using reference TRBV14 and TRBJ1-2 for the parts outside the CDR3, the full variable domain is EAGVTQFPSHSVIEKGQTVTLRCDPISGHDNLYWYRRVMGKEIKFLLHFVKESKQDESGMPNNRFLAERTGGTYSTLKVQPAELEDSGVYFCASSPKGRTNYGYTFGSGTRLTVV.

The rearrangement uses TRBV2 and TRBJ2-5, with D perhaps being TRBD1 or TRBD2 (5 bases each). This CDR3 comprises 15 residues. The V gene's germline CDR1 is SNHLY and CDR2 FYNNEI. V dropped 3 bases and J dropped 2 bases, with 13 bases sitting between them. The CDR3 region is CASSDKGSRQETQYF. The CDR3 DNA reads as TGTGCCAGCAGTGATAAGGGGAGTAGACAAGAGACCCAGTACTTC.

J is TRBJ1-5 and V is TRBV10-3; TRBD1 aligns across 11 bases. V lost 5 bases, J lost 3 bases, and 6 bases stayed unmatched. The CDR3 has 16 residues. CDR1 is ENHRY and CDR2 is SYGVKD in the germline V gene. CDR3 DNA sequence: TGTGCCATCAGTAGGGACAGGGGGAATTACAATCAGCCCCAGCATTTT. Its translation is CAISRDRGNYNQPQHF.

Here the CDR3 DNA reads TGTGCCAGCAGCGTCGCAGGGGGCGGCTATGGCTACACCTTC. Protein: CASSVAGGGYGYTF. The chain joins TRBV27 to TRBJ1-2; 8 positions match TRBD1. CDR1 and CDR2 from the germline V gene are MNHEY and SMNVEV (reference sequence). The CDR3 has 14 residues. J lost 4 bases, V lost 6 bases, and 7 bases had no gene match.

This chain links TRBV19 with TRBJ1-1, with a tentative D call TRBD1 (5 bases). V shed 4 bases and J shed 2 bases, with 8 bases lying between them. This CDR3 comprises 13 residues. CDR1 is LNHDA, CDR2 SQIVND, per germline (reference sequence). The CDR3 DNA reads TGTGCCAGTAGTACAGGGATAAACACTGAAGCTTTCTTT. It yields the protein CASSTGINTEAFF.

J is TRBJ2-7 and V is TRBV19; 8 positions match TRBD1. The germline V gene has CDR1 LNHDA and CDR2 SQIVND (reference sequence). This CDR3 is 14 amino acids long. J was trimmed by 5 bases and V by 7 bases; bases with no gene match: 10. The CDR3 is CASNAGGRVNEQYF. The DNA for the CDR3 is TGTGCCAGTAACGCAGGGGGCAGGGTGAACGAGCAGTACTTC.

The chain carries TRBV28 and TRBJ2-2; 7 bases line up with TRBD1. The CDR3 runs to 15 residues. The V segment lost 6 bases and the J segment 6 bases; nucleotides outside the gene matches: 10. Germline V gene data show CDR1 as MDHEN and CDR2 as SYDVKM. The CDR3 loop reads CASRPDREYAGELFF. CDR3 sequence (DNA): TGTGCCAGCAGACCCGACAGGGAATACGCCGGGGAGCTGTTTTTT.

The V call is TRBV5-1, the J call TRBJ2-5; no firm D call. The V end lost 2 bases, the J end lost 4 bases, and 6 bases lay between the germline ends. The CDR3 is 12 residues long. Looked up from germline, CDR1 is SGHRS and CDR2 is YFSETQ. In nucleotides, the CDR3 is TGCGCCAGCAGCTTAACCTCAGAGACCCAGTACTTC. Its protein is CASSLTSETQYF.

The J gene is TRBJ1-2, the V gene TRBV5-1; tentatively, D is TRBD1 (6 bases). Germline V CDR1 and CDR2: SGHRS, YFSETQ. Trimming took off 4 bases at V and 5 bases at J, with 15 bases between the two ends. This CDR3 spans 14 amino acids. The DNA for the CDR3 is TGCGCCAGCAGCCTAAGACAGGCGGAGTATGGCTACACCTTC. Translation gives CASSLRQAEYGYTF.

The V call is TRBV7-2, the J call TRBJ2-2; D ambiguous. The V gene lost 4 bases and the J gene lost 4 bases, with 13 bases spanning the gap. Germline CDR1 SGHTA, CDR2 FQGNSA. This CDR3 has 15 residues. The CDR3 protein is CASSSQGLLTGELFF. In DNA form, the CDR3 reads TGTGCCAGCAGCTCCCAAGGTCTACTCACCGGGGAGCTGTTTTTT.

On this clone itself: A junction end diverges from the germline sequence, so it may reflect a read error. V is TRBV7-7 and J is TRBJ2-2; a weak D match, TRBD1 (5 bases). Germline values: CDR1 SSHAT, CDR2 FNYEAQ (reference sequence). CDR3 length equals 15 residues. CDR3 protein: CASSLEPGRDGELFF. In DNA form, the CDR3 reads TGTGCTAGCAGCCTCGAACCTGGCAGGGATGGGGAGCTGTTTTTT. The variable domain in full, with the rest retrieved from reference TRBV7-7 and TRBJ2-2, is GAGVSQSPRYKVTKRGQDVTLRCDPISSHATLYWYQQALGQGPEFLTYFNYEAQPDKSGLPSDRFSAERPEGSISTLTIQRTEQRDSAMYRCASSLEPGRDGELFFGEGSRLTVL.

The rearrangement links TRBV16 to TRBJ1-4; D gene unclear. The ends were cut back, 4 bases at V and 8 bases at J, with 8 bases in the middle. The CDR3 runs 12 residues. Germline lookup yields CDR1 KGHSY and CDR2 FQNENV. This CDR3 reads CASSPYGEKLFF. The CDR3 region has the DNA TGTGCCAGCAGCCCCTACGGAGAAAAACTGTTTTTT.

This clone has a handful of counts. This chain uses TRBV13 with TRBJ2-3; the match to TRBD2 covers 16 bases. The CDR3 sequence is 15 residues long. Trimming cost V 0 bases and J 10 bases; bases outside gene matches: 1. The germline CDR1 and CDR2 sequences are PRHDT and FYEKMQ (reference sequence). The CDR3 sequence: CASSLGGTSGRAQYF. The CDR3 DNA follows: TGTGCCAGCAGCTTAGGTGGGACTAGCGGGAGGGCGCAGTATTTT.

The genes are TRBV5-1 and TRBJ1-2; D remains unclear. From germline, CDR1 is SGHRS and CDR2 YFSETQ. The ends were cut back, 4 bases at V and 6 bases at J, with 7 bases in the middle. This CDR3 is 11 amino acids long. CDR3 sequence: CASSGLNGYTF. Written as DNA, the CDR3 is TGCGCCAGCAGCGGTTTGAATGGCTACACCTTC.

The chain uses TRBV9 and TRBJ2-5; either TRBD1 or TRBD2 may fit D (5 bases each). The CDR3 is made up of 14 amino acids. Trimming cost V 4 bases and J 2 bases, with 12 bases left between them. CDR1 and CDR2 from the germline V gene are SGDLS and YYNGEE. CDR3 residues: CASSSGAGQETQYF. The CDR3 bases are TGTGCCAGCAGCTCCGGGGCAGGACAAGAGACCCAGTACTTC.